The TCR beta chain described here comes from a study of human T cells and chemical hapten exposure. Study details: The variation in per-sample TCR yields arose mainly from small differences in pooled library volumes.

Study-level points and caveats: The study found that DPC sensitization did not change TCRs above 1 in 1000 frequency.

Per the germline V gene, CDR1 is MNHEY and CDR2 is SVGAGI. CDR3 length: 16 residues. V lost 4 bases to trimming and J lost 2 bases, with 15 bases between them. Described time point: patch test 3, about 24 weeks after DPC sensitization. Treatment indicated: therapeutic diphenylcyclopropenone sensitization with weekly scalp DPC. One entry per CDR3 protein, called by TCRdb with MiXCR from the RACE reads. The data contain tens of thousands of distinct CDR3 sequences, 10% to 15% of them seen just once; the ten biggest clones take up approximately 6.2%. This clonotype was counted between two and nine times. The antigen remains unidentified.

The sample consisted of whole blood, taken in connection with sensitization to the hapten diphenylcyclopropenone (DPC). J is TRBJ1-5 and V is TRBV6-5; possible D gene TRBD1, 6 bases. The clonotype was recovered from a woman aged 50 to 60 with alopecia areata. Some clones in this sample may be carry-over from other donors' samples. Here the CDR3 reads CASSSLQGGGNQPQHF. CDR3 sequence (DNA): TGTGCCAGCAGTTCCCTTCAAGGGGGAGGCAATCAGCCCCAGCATTTT.